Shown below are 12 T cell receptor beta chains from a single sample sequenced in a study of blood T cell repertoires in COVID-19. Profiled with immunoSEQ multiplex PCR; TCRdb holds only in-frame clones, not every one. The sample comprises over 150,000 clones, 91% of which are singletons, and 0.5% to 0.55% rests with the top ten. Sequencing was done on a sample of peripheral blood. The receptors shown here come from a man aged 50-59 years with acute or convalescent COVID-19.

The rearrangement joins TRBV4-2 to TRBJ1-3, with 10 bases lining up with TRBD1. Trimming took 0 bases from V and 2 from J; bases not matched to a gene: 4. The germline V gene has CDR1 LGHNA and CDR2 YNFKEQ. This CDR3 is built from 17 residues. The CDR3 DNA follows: TGTGCCAGCAGCCAAGATCGGACAGGGGGGACTGGAAACACCATATATTTT. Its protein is CASSQDRTGGTGNTIYF.

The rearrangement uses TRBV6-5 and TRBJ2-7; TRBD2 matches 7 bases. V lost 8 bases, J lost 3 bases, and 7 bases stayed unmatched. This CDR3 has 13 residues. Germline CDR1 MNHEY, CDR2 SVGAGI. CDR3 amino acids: CASPGLNIYEQYF. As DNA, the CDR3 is TGTGCCAGCCCGGGACTAAATATCTACGAGCAGTACTTC.

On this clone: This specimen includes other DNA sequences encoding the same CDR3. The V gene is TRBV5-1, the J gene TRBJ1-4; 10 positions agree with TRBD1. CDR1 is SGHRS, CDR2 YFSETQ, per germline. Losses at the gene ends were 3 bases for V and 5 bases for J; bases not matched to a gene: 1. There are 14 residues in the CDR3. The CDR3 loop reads CASSSGQGNEKLFF. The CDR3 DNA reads TGCGCCAGCAGCTCGGGACAGGGGAATGAAAAACTGTTTTTT. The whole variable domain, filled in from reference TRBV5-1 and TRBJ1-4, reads KAGVTQTPRYLIKTRGQQVTLSCSPISGHRSVSWYQQTPGQGLQFLFEYFSETQRNKGNFPGRFSGRQFSNSRSEMNVSTLELGDSALYLCASSSGQGNEKLFFGSGTQLSVL.

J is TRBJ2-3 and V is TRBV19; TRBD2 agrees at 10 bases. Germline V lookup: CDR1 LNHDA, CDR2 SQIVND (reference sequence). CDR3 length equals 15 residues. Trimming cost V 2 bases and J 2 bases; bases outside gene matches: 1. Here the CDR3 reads CASSILAGDTDTQYF. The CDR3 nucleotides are TGTGCCAGTAGTATACTAGCGGGAGACACAGATACGCAGTATTTT.

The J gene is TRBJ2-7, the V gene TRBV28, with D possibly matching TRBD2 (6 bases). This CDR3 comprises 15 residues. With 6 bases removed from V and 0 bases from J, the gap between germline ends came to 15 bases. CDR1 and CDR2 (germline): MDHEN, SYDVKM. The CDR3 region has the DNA TGTGCCAGCAGGGGAGGAATCGGGAGCTCCTACGAGCAGTACTTC. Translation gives CASRGGIGSSYEQYF.

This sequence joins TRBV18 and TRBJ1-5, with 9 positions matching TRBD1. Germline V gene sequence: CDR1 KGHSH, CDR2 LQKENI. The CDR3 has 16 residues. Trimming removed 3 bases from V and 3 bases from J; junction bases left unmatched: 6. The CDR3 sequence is CASSPGTGPSNQPQHF. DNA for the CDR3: TGTGCCAGCTCACCCGGGACAGGGCCTTCCAATCAGCCCCAGCATTTT. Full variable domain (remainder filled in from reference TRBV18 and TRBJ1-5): NAGVMQNPRHLVRRRGQEARLRCSPMKGHSHVYWYRQLPEEGLKFMVYLQKENIIDESGMPKERFSAEFPKEGPSILRIQQVVRGDSAAYFCASSPGTGPSNQPQHFGDGTRLSIL.

The CDR3 protein is CASSYLGGYTF. The CDR3 DNA follows: TGTGCCAGCAGCTACCTCGGTGGCTACACCTTC. The chain links TRBV3-1 (or the pseudogene TRBV3-2) to TRBJ1-2; D remains ambiguous. Per germline, CDR1 LGHDT and CDR2 YNNKEL (reference sequence). Trimming removed 5 bases at V and 7 bases at J, with 8 bases between. The CDR3 runs 11 residues.

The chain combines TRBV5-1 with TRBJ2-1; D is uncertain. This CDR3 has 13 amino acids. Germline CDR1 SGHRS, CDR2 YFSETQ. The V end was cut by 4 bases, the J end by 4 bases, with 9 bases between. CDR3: CASSPDTYNEQFF. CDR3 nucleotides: TGCGCCAGCAGCCCCGACACTTACAATGAGCAGTTCTTC.

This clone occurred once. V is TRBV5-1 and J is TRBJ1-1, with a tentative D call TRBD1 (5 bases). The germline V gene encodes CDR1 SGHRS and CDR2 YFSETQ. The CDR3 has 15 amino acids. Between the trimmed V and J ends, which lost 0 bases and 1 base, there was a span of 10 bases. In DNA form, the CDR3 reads TGCGCCAGCAGCTTGGTTGGGGGGAAGAACACTGAAGCTTTCTTT. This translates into CASSLVGGKNTEAFF.

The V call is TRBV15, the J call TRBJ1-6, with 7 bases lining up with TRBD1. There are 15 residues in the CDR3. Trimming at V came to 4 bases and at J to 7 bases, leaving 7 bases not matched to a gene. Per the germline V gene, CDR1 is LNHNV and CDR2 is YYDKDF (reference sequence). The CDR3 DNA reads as TGTGCCACCAGCATAAACAGGGGAGCCAATTCACCCCTCCACTTT. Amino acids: CATSINRGANSPLHF.

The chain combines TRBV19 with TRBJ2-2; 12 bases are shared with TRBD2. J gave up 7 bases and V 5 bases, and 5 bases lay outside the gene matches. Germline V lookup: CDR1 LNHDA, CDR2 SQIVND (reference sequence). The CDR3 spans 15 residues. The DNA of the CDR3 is TGTGCCAGTAGTTTTCTAGCGGGAGGGGTCGGGGAGCTGTTTTTT. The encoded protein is CASSFLAGGVGELFF.

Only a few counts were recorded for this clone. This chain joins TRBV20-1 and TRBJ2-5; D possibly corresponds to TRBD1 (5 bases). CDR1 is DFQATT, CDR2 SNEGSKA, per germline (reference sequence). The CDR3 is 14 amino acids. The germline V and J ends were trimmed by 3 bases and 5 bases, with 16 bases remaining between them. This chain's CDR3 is CSASRPQGVETQYF. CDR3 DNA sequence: TGCAGTGCTAGTCGCCCCCAAGGGGTGGAGACCCAGTACTTC.